A single sample gave rise to the 22 T cell receptor beta chains below, sequenced in a study of response to subunit inactivated influenza vaccine. TCRdb independently ran MiXCR on the RT-PCR reads; one entry per CDR3 protein. The sample includes 500,000 or so distinct CDR3 sequences, 15% to 20% of them seen just once. This specimen consisted of CD4+ T cells sorted from PBMCs, obtained around 25 months after vaccination. The origin of the receptors is a man aged 50 to 75 who received an inactivated influenza vaccine.

There are a few counts of this clonotype. V is TRBV19 and J is TRBJ2-5; D is unresolved. This CDR3 spans 14 amino acids. Germline V gives CDR1 LNHDA, CDR2 SQIVND (reference sequence). Between the trimmed V and J ends, which lost 3 bases and 5 bases, there was a span of 13 bases. The CDR3 is CASSIGSGYETQYF. The DNA of the CDR3 is TGTGCCAGTAGTATTGGGTCGGGTTACGAGACCCAGTACTTC. Complete variable domain (other parts from reference TRBV19 and TRBJ2-5): DGGITQSPKYLFRKEGQNVTLSCEQNLNHDAMYWYRQDPGQGLRLIYYSQIVNDFQKGDIAEGYSVSREKKESFPLTVTSAQKNPTAFYLCASSIGSGYETQYFGPGTRLLVL.

This clonotype has more than one count but fewer than ten. The genes are TRBV3-1 and TRBJ2-3; D uncertain. V lost 6 bases, J lost 7 bases, and 8 bases lay in between. CDR1 LGHDT and CDR2 YNNKEL come from the germline V gene (reference sequence). The length of the CDR3 is 11 residues. For the CDR3, the DNA is TGTGCCAGCAGTCTACTGAATACGCAGTATTTT. Translation: CASSLLNTQYF.

This clonotype was seen more than once but under ten times. The V and J genes are TRBV28 and TRBJ1-1, with 7 bases aligning to TRBD1. The CDR3 spans 13 residues. After removal of 4 bases from V and 6 bases from J, the junction contained 5 bases not matched to a gene. Looked up from germline, CDR1 is MDHEN and CDR2 is SYDVKM. CDR3 sequence reads: CASSSHTGAEAFF. The CDR3 coding sequence is TGTGCCAGCAGTTCGCATACAGGGGCTGAAGCTTTCTTT.

As for this clonotype: Germline is not matched at one junction end, which may reflect a read error. The chain uses TRBV6-1 and TRBJ2-1; 10 bases fit TRBD2. The germline V gene encodes CDR1 MNHNS and CDR2 SASEGT. This CDR3 is 16 amino acids long. CDR3 amino acids: CASSQGSGGAYNGQFF. The CDR3 DNA sequence: TGTGCCAGCAGTCAGGGAAGCGGGGGGGCCTACAATGGGCAGTTCTTC.

There are a few counts of this clonotype. The chain couples TRBV6-5 to TRBJ2-7, with 7 bases identical to TRBD2. CDR3 length: 15 residues. Germline lookup yields CDR1 MNHEY and CDR2 SVGAGI. V gave up 2 bases and J gave up 0 bases; unmatched junction bases: 4. CDR3 coding DNA: TGTGCCAGCAGTTACACAGCGGGGAGCTCCTACGAGCAGTACTTC. Translated, it gives CASSYTAGSSYEQYF.

This clonotype was picked up a small number of times. The chain links TRBV7-9 to TRBJ2-1; 7 bases line up with TRBD2. This CDR3 has 15 amino acids. Germline V gives CDR1 SEHNR, CDR2 FQNEAQ (reference sequence). Trimming cost V 4 bases and J 8 bases; bases outside gene matches: 11. CDR3 coding DNA: TGTGCCAGCAGCTCACCACGGGGGGTCAGCGATGAGCAGTTCTTC. It encodes CASSSPRGVSDEQFF. The full variable domain, with the rest looked up from reference TRBV7-9 and TRBJ2-1, is DTGVSQNPRHKITKRGQNVTFRCDPISEHNRLYWYRQTLGQGPEFLTYFQNEAQLEKSRLLSDRFSAERPKGSFSTLEIQRTEQGDSAMYLCASSSPRGVSDEQFFGPGTRLTVL.

This clonotype occurred a few times. The genes are TRBV25-1 and TRBJ1-4, with 7 positions matching TRBD1. The germline V gene encodes CDR1 MGHDK and CDR2 SYGVNS. The CDR3 sequence is 12 residues long. Germline trimming cut 4 bases from V and 12 bases from J; bases unmatched to any gene: 5. The CDR3 reads CASSVYRGELFF. The CDR3 nucleotides read TGTGCCAGCAGTGTATACAGGGGAGAACTGTTTTTT.

This clonotype came up once. This chain joins TRBV4-3 and TRBJ2-1; 7 nucleotides line up with TRBD2. V lost 0 bases to trimming and J lost 9 bases; unmatched junction nucleotides: 8. The CDR3 contains 15 residues. Germline CDR1 is LGHNA and CDR2 is YSLEER. The CDR3 DNA follows: TGCGCCAGCAGCCAAGAAGGGACTATCGTGGGTGAGCAGTTCTTC. It is translated as CASSQEGTIVGEQFF.

V is TRBV19 and J is TRBJ1-1; D unresolved. V dropped 4 bases and J dropped 0 bases, with 6 bases sitting between them. The CDR3 consists of 13 residues. Germline V CDR1 and CDR2: LNHDA, SQIVND (reference sequence). CDR3 in amino acids: CASSNRLNTEAFF. CDR3 sequence (DNA): TGTGCCAGTAGTAACAGATTGAACACTGAAGCTTTCTTT.

The V gene is TRBV29-1, the J gene TRBJ2-7; tentative D call: TRBD2 (5 bases). V gave up 6 bases and J gave up 0 bases, with 9 bases separating them. The CDR3 contains 12 residues. From germline, CDR1 is SQVTM and CDR2 ANQGSEA. CDR3 protein: CSVSGNSYEQYF. CDR3 sequence (DNA): TGCAGCGTCAGCGGCAACTCCTACGAGCAGTACTTC.

This chain's CDR3 is CASISGTGNKNIQYF. DNA of the CDR3: TGTGCCAGCATTTCCGGGACAGGGAACAAAAACATTCAGTACTTC. The chain combines TRBV21-1 with TRBJ2-4; the D call in the table, TRBD1, was not verified against the DNA. TRBV21-1 is noted as a pseudogene. The CDR3 runs to 15 residues.

The V and J genes are TRBV5-1 and TRBJ1-5, with D possibly matching TRBD1 (5 bases). CDR3 length: 14 amino acids. Germline CDR1 and CDR2: SGHRS and YFSETQ. With 4 bases removed from V and 9 bases from J, the gap between germline ends came to 17 bases. The CDR3, as DNA: TGCGCCAGCAGCACCGGGGCGAACAAGGCGCCCCAGCATTTT. Translating gives CASSTGANKAPQHF.

The chain employs TRBV5-6 and TRBJ2-7, with D perhaps given as TRBD1 or TRBD2 (5 bases each). Germline V gene lookup returns CDR1 SGHDT and CDR2 YYEEEE. Trimming took 0 bases from V and 3 from J, leaving 13 bases between them. The CDR3 length is 15 residues. Written as DNA, the CDR3 is TGTGCCAGCAGCTTGGCCCCCGGGGCCGACTACGAGCAGTACTTC. Amino acids: CASSLAPGADYEQYF. Supplemented by reference TRBV5-6 and TRBJ2-7, the full variable domain reads DAGVTQSPTHLIKTRGQQVTLRCSPKSGHDTVSWYQQALGQGPQFIFQYYEEEERQRGNFPDRFSGHQFPNYSSELNVNALLLGDSALYLCASSLAPGADYEQYFGPGTRLTVT.

This clonotype was seen a handful of times. The chain joins TRBV15 to TRBJ2-4; the match to TRBD1 covers 7 bases. The CDR3 consists of 14 residues. CDR1 LNHNV and CDR2 YYDKDF come from the germline V gene (reference sequence). Trimming cost V 0 bases and J 10 bases; bases outside gene matches: 6. The CDR3, as DNA: TGTGCCACCAGCAGAGAAGGGACAGCAAGGATTCAGTACTTC. It is translated as CATSREGTARIQYF.

This clonotype showed up just a few times. The chain links TRBV6-2 or TRBV6-3 to TRBJ2-6; 8 nucleotides line up with TRBD1. This CDR3 contains 18 residues. The germline gives CDR1 MNHEY, CDR2 SVGEGT. After removal of 2 bases from V and 0 bases from J, the junction contained 6 bases not matched to a gene. The CDR3 sequence: CASSYEGTGTSGANVLTF. Here the CDR3 DNA reads TGTGCCAGCAGTTACGAGGGGACAGGAACCTCTGGGGCCAACGTCCTGACTTTC.

This clonotype was counted ten times or more. This sequence joins TRBV28 and TRBJ2-1, with TRBD2 matching 8 bases. This CDR3 comprises 15 residues. In germline, CDR1 is MDHEN, CDR2 SYDVKM. After removal of 7 bases from V and 8 bases from J, the junction contained 13 bases not matched to a gene. CDR3 coding DNA: TGTGCCAGCAATAAACCGGGACTAGGTGTGCATGAGCAGTTCTTC. This encodes CASNKPGLGVHEQFF.

The V gene is TRBV20-1, the J gene TRBJ2-7; TRBD1 agrees at 8 bases. There are 15 residues in the CDR3. Per the germline V gene, CDR1 is DFQATT and CDR2 is SNEGSKA (reference sequence). The ends lost 0 bases at V and 5 bases at J; junction bases unmatched: 9. The CDR3 sequence is CSARDSRQGKDEQYF. The CDR3 DNA sequence: TGCAGTGCTAGAGATAGTCGACAGGGGAAGGACGAGCAGTACTTC.

The sample holds a few counts of this clonotype. The V and J genes are TRBV15 and TRBJ2-1; 13 bases line up with TRBD2. The CDR3 sequence is 17 residues long. Germline CDR1 and CDR2: LNHNV and YYDKDF (reference sequence). The V and J ends lost 1 base and 8 bases, in that order; junction bases with no gene match: 8. This CDR3 reads CATSRGLLAGGLDEQFF. CDR3 coding DNA: TGTGCCACCAGCAGAGGCCTACTAGCGGGGGGGCTCGATGAGCAGTTCTTC.

This clonotype was found many times. The V gene is TRBV28, the J gene TRBJ1-1; D remains unclear. With 2 bases removed from V and 0 bases from J, the gap between germline ends came to 7 bases. The CDR3 is made up of 14 amino acids. Germline V gives CDR1 MDHEN, CDR2 SYDVKM. The CDR3 protein is CASSLHSMNTEAFF. The CDR3 coding sequence is TGTGCCAGCAGTTTACACAGCATGAACACTGAAGCTTTCTTT.

The chain recombines TRBV7-8 with TRBJ1-4; D is unresolved. The germline gives CDR1 SGHVS, CDR2 FQNEAQ. The germline V and J ends were trimmed by 0 bases and 4 bases, with 9 bases remaining between them. CDR3 size: 15 residues. CDR3 protein: CASSLAGRINEKLFF. CDR3 DNA: TGTGCCAGCAGCTTAGCGGGCAGGATTAATGAAAAACTGTTTTTT.

In this sample, this clonotype turned up a few times. V gene TRBV28 combines with J gene TRBJ1-4, with D unresolved. Germline-derived CDR1 and CDR2 are MDHEN and SYDVKM. Trimming cost V 6 bases and J 7 bases, with 21 bases left between them. CDR3 length equals 16 residues. The CDR3 sequence: CASRLVQGLIGEKLFF. The CDR3 DNA reads as TGTGCCAGCAGGCTAGTTCAAGGGCTAATTGGTGAAAAACTGTTTTTT.

This clonotype has just a few counts. V and J are TRBV10-3 and TRBJ2-3; weak D call: TRBD2 (6 bases). The V gene lost 4 bases and the J gene lost 5 bases, with 13 bases spanning the gap. Germline V lookup: CDR1 ENHRY, CDR2 SYGVKD. The CDR3 consists of 14 residues. The CDR3 DNA is TGTGCCATCAGTGGCCAGGGAGGTTTAGATACGCAGTATTTT. Encoded protein: CAISGQGGLDTQYF.